The 13 T cell receptor beta chains below were found in one sample sequenced in a study of OX40 agonist ivuxolimab in advanced cancers. Repertoires were generated with immunoSEQ multiplex PCR, while TCRdb's copy carries only in-frame clones and drops some. The table has some 44,000 clones, 85% to 90% seen once; the top ten hold around a fifth. Sequencing was performed on CD4+ or CD8+ T cells sorted from blood, taken in a trial of the OX40 agonist ivuxolimab. The receptor source for this set is an adult with an advanced solid tumor such as melanoma, head and neck, liver or kidney cancer.

The chain recombines TRBV4-3 with TRBJ2-1; D is ambiguous. CDR3 length equals 13 residues. The V end was cut by 0 bases, the J end by 6 bases, with 6 bases between. Germline-derived CDR1 and CDR2 are LGHNA and YSLEER. CDR3 coding DNA: TGCGCCAGCAGCCAAGATAGGATCAATGAGCAGTTCTTC. Translation gives CASSQDRINEQFF.

The chain employs TRBV11-2 and TRBJ2-7, with TRBD1 matching 8 bases. The CDR3 has 13 residues. J lost 5 bases, V lost 5 bases, and 5 bases had no gene match. Germline V CDR1 and CDR2: SGHAT, FQNNGV. The CDR3 reads CASSPDRGHEQYF. Here the CDR3 DNA reads TGTGCCAGCAGCCCCGACAGGGGACACGAGCAGTACTTC. Drawing the rest from reference TRBV11-2 and TRBJ2-7, the complete variable domain is EAGVAQSPRYKIIEKRQSVAFWCNPISGHATLYWYQQILGQGPKLLIQFQNNGVVDDSQLPKDRFSAERLKGVDSTLKIQPAKLEDSAVYLCASSPDRGHEQYFGPGTRLTVT.

V and J are TRBV7-9 and TRBJ1-6; 8 positions agree with TRBD1. Germline CDR1 and CDR2: SEHNR and FQNEAQ (reference sequence). This CDR3 comprises 15 residues. V lost 5 bases to trimming and J lost 6 bases; unmatched junction nucleotides: 6. CDR3 nucleotide sequence: TGTGCCAGCAGCCAGGGACAGGTCCTTAATTCACCCCTCCACTTT. It encodes CASSQGQVLNSPLHF.

The genes are TRBV9 and TRBJ1-6; no reliable D call. The germline V and J ends were trimmed by 0 bases and 9 bases, with 7 bases remaining between them. The germline gives CDR1 SGDLS, CDR2 YYNGEE. CDR3 length: 13 residues. The CDR3 DNA is TGTGCCAGCAGCGTAGATATGAGTTCACCCCTCCACTTT. It yields the protein CASSVDMSSPLHF.

This rearrangement joins TRBV5-6 to TRBJ1-6; D is unresolved. Germline values: CDR1 SGHDT, CDR2 YYEEEE. V lost 0 bases and J lost 10, with 11 bases in between. CDR3 length: 14 residues. The CDR3 region is CASSLGQVGSPLHF. CDR3 nucleotides: TGTGCCAGCAGCTTGGGGCAGGTCGGGTCACCCCTCCACTTT.

This rearrangement joins TRBV19 to TRBJ2-5; TRBD1 is a possible D gene (6 bases). The ends were cut back, 6 bases at V and 0 bases at J, with 17 bases in the middle. The CDR3 runs to 16 residues. Germline V gene data show CDR1 as LNHDA and CDR2 as SQIVND (reference sequence). The CDR3 is CASRAQGSEYQETQYF. The DNA of the CDR3 is TGTGCCAGTAGGGCACAGGGCTCGGAGTACCAAGAGACCCAGTACTTC.

The rearrangement joins TRBV6-4 to TRBJ2-2; D is tentatively TRBD1 or TRBD2 (5 bases each). CDR3 length: 12 amino acids. The V end lost 6 bases, the J end lost 5 bases, and 7 bases lay between the germline ends. CDR1 and CDR2 (germline): MRHNA, SNTAGT. The CDR3 DNA is TGTGCCAGCAGGGGGGAGACCGGGGAGCTGTTTTTT. This sequence encodes CASRGETGELFF.

The genes are TRBV12-5 and TRBJ2-7; tentatively, D is TRBD1 (5 bases). The CDR3 spans 12 residues. CDR1 and CDR2 (germline): LGHNT, FRNRAP. V dropped 6 bases and J dropped 1 base, with 7 bases sitting between them. CDR3 sequence: CASGQVSYEQYF. The CDR3 DNA sequence: TGTGCTAGTGGACAGGTATCCTACGAGCAGTACTTC.

CDR3 sequence: CSVRGGYMNTEAFF. The DNA for the CDR3 is TGCAGCGTTAGGGGGGGGTACATGAACACTGAAGCTTTCTTT. This chain joins TRBV29-1 and TRBJ1-1; D possibly corresponds to TRBD1 (6 bases). The CDR3 runs 14 residues. Germline lookup yields CDR1 SQVTM and CDR2 ANQGSEA. With 5 bases removed from V and 0 bases from J, the gap between germline ends came to 13 bases.

This clone was found once. J is TRBJ1-2 and V is TRBV7-9; 11 bases match TRBD1. V was clipped by 1 base and J by 6 bases; unmatched bases: 7. The germline V gene encodes CDR1 SEHNR and CDR2 FQNEAQ (reference sequence). This CDR3 comprises 16 residues. The CDR3 loop is CASSLVGTGGVDGYTF. The CDR3 DNA reads as TGTGCCAGCAGCTTAGTGGGGACAGGGGGTGTTGATGGCTACACCTTC. The whole variable domain, remainder taken from reference TRBV7-9 and TRBJ1-2, is DTGVSQNPRHKITKRGQNVTFRCDPISEHNRLYWYRQTLGQGPEFLTYFQNEAQLEKSRLLSDRFSAERPKGSFSTLEIQRTEQGDSAMYLCASSLVGTGGVDGYTFGSGTRLTVV.

The table lists this clone with a count of one. This chain connects TRBV9 to TRBJ1-2; weak D call: TRBD1 (5 bases). The CDR3 consists of 18 residues. Germline CDR1 is SGDLS and CDR2 is YYNGEE. The V end was cut by 0 bases, the J end by 4 bases, with 22 bases between. CDR3 nucleotide sequence: TGTGCCAGCAGCGTAGCTCCAGGGTTTCAAACTGGACTCTATGGCTACACCTTC. Residues: CASSVAPGFQTGLYGYTF.

The chain carries TRBV9 and TRBJ1-1; D is possibly TRBD1 (5 bases). The CDR3 runs 14 residues. V dropped 4 bases and J dropped 2 bases, with 12 bases sitting between them. Germline CDR1 and CDR2: SGDLS and YYNGEE. Here the CDR3 reads CASSSSGDNTEAFF. The CDR3 bases are TGTGCCAGCAGCTCTTCTGGGGACAACACTGAAGCTTTCTTT.

Within the sample, this clone is medium-sized. The chain combines TRBV9 with TRBJ1-1, with 7 bases aligning to TRBD1. Germline CDR1 and CDR2: SGDLS and YYNGEE. V trimming: 4 bases; J trimming: 1 base; junction bases outside the gene matches: 7. This CDR3 comprises 15 residues. The CDR3 coding sequence is TGTGCCAGCAGCACGGGACAGTTAACGAACACTGAAGCTTTCTTT. It codes for CASSTGQLTNTEAFF.